The rows below give T cell receptor beta chains drawn from one sample of a study of shared clonotypes between healthy human individuals. Using immunoSEQ multiplex PCR, the repertoire was profiled, and TCRdb retains in-frame clones only, with some absent. The data contain some 2,000,000 clones, nearly 97% of them singletons. Sequences were obtained from naive CD4+ T cells sorted from blood. The receptors originated from a young man in good health. CDR3s include the opening cysteine and the closing phenylalanine or tryptophan. A D gene is named only where the DNA matches it firmly. For some rows the clone size is stated as once, few or many, or as a class when expanded; others skip it.

DNA	CDR3	D	V	J	size
TGTGCCAGCAGGTCCGCTACGGGAGACACAGATACGCAGTATTTT	CASRSATGDTDTQYF	.	TRBV5-4	TRBJ2-3	.
TGTGCCAGCACCCGAGATCCGAATCAGCCCCAGCATTTT	CASTRDPNQPQHF	.	TRBV6-1	TRBJ1-5	.
TGTGCCATCAGAGTACAGGGGGCTGGTATCACTGAAACTTTCTTT	CAIRVQGAGITETFF	TRBD1	TRBV10-3	TRBJ1-1	.
TGTGCCAGCAGTCTTGGAGCAACGAAGGGGGCCAGGCAGCCCCAGCATTTT	CASSLGATKGARQPQHF	TRBD1	TRBV27	TRBJ1-5	.
TGTGCCAGCAGCCATTCCGCCGGCTACGAGCAGTACTTC	CASSHSAGYEQYF	.	TRBV27	TRBJ2-7	.
TGTGCCAGCTCTCCCTCTGGAGGGCCCAATCAGCCCCAGCATTTT	CASSPSGGPNQPQHF	.	TRBV18	TRBJ1-5	once
TGTGCCTCCTCGGGACAGTTAAATGAAAAACTGTTTTTT	CASSGQLNEKLFF	TRBD1	TRBV30	TRBJ1-4	.
TGTGCCAGCAGCTTAGGGCCGGGGATATCCACTGAAGCTTTCTTT	CASSLGPGISTEAFF	.	TRBV11-2	TRBJ1-1	.
TGTGCCAGCAGTTACTCTTCCAGGTCCTACGAGCAGTACTTC	CASSYSSRSYEQYF	.	TRBV6-5	TRBJ2-7	.
TGCGCCAGCAGCCCCGACTTTGGGGGCCGCAACGAGCAGTACTTC	CASSPDFGGRNEQYF	.	TRBV5-1	TRBJ2-7	.
TGTGCCAGCAGAGAGGGACCGAGCTCTGGAAACACCATATATTTT	CASREGPSSGNTIYF	.	TRBV6-1	TRBJ1-3	.
TGTGCTAGTGGTCGTGGACTAGCGGGAGGGCGAACTGATTCCTACAATGAGCAGTTCTTC	CASGRGLAGGRTDSYNEQFF	TRBD2	TRBV12-5	TRBJ2-1	.
TGTGCCTGGAGTGTGACAGGGACCTCCTACAATGAGCAGTTCTTC	CAWSVTGTSYNEQFF	TRBD1	TRBV30	TRBJ2-1	.
TGCGCCAGCAGTAGTATGCGCGGACAGGGCGATCTTCCTAATTCACCCCTCCACTTT	CASSSMRGQGDLPNSPLHF	TRBD1	TRBV10-2	TRBJ1-6	.
TGTGCCATCAGGGCCTCAAGCGGGGTTAGCTCCTACAATGAGCAGTTCTTC	CAIRASSGVSSYNEQFF	TRBD2	TRBV10-3	TRBJ2-1	.
TGTGCCAGCAGCTTTGGACAGGGGAGGGAGACCCGGTACTTC	CASSFGQGRETRYF	TRBD1	TRBV7-9	TRBJ2-5	.
TGTGCCAGCAGTTGGACTAGCGGGAGTGGGGAGACCCAGTACTTC	CASSWTSGSGETQYF	TRBD2	TRBV6-5	TRBJ2-5	.
TGTGCCAGTAGTATGGTGGGACAGGGGGATTACGAGCAGTACTTC	CASSMVGQGDYEQYF	TRBD1	TRBV19	TRBJ2-7	.
TGCGCCAGCAGTCTAACTAGAGAGCAGTTCTTC	CASSLTREQFF	.	TRBV5-1	TRBJ2-1	.
TGTGCCAGCAGCTCCCAACAGGGAACCTACGAGCAGTACTTC	CASSSQQGTYEQYF	.	TRBV7-2	TRBJ2-7	.
TGTGCCTGGAGTAGACTATACAATGAGCAGTTCTTC	CAWSRLYNEQFF	.	TRBV30	TRBJ2-1	.
TGCGCCAGCTCTAACGGACAGGGGTACGAGCAGTACTTC	CASSNGQGYEQYF	TRBD1	TRBV5-1	TRBJ2-7	.
TGTGCCAGCAGTTATGGACAGGGGTCCTACGAGCAGTACTTC	CASSYGQGSYEQYF	TRBD1	TRBV6-6	TRBJ2-7	.